This T cell receptor (beta chain) emerged from a study of cytomegalovirus exposure and HLA in healthy donors. The study's findings and limits: In a later analysis, at a false discovery rate of 0.05, some 17,000 TCR beta sequences were associated with HLA alleles.

About this clone itself: Its antigen is unidentified.

In germline, CDR1 is MNHNY, CDR2 SVGAGI (reference sequence). There are 16 residues in the CDR3. V trimming: 2 bases; J trimming: 7 bases; junction bases outside the gene matches: 6. A multiplex PCR was run with 60 Vbeta primers and 13 Jbeta primers. The method was immunoSEQ multiplex PCR; TCRdb's version includes in-frame clones alone and lacks a portion of them. The table records about 190,000 clones, over 80% of them present only once. This receptor was taken from a boy under 10 years old in good health and CMV-seronegative. This chain links TRBV6-6 with TRBJ1-5; 12 bases map to TRBD1. Sample: PBMCs. The CDR3 loop is CASSYAGTGGTQPQHF. DNA for the CDR3: TGTGCCAGCAGTTACGCCGGGACAGGGGGCACGCAGCCCCAGCATTTT.